The rows below give T cell receptor beta chains drawn from one sample of a study of patients and donors after allogeneic stem cell transplantation. TCRdb recomputed calls from the RT-PCR reads with MiXCR, one row per CDR3 protein. The table has about a million distinct CDR3 sequences, 18% seen once. The sequenced sample consisted of blood, either unsorted or a sorted T cell fraction (not recorded which). The receptors stem from a human donor who was either an allogeneic HSCT recipient or a stem cell or donor lymphocyte infusion donor (not recorded which). It is not recorded whose cells these are; they may come from a transplant donor. CDR3s include the opening cysteine and the closing phenylalanine or tryptophan. The order of the fields is clone size, V gene, J gene, D gene, CDR3 protein, CDR3 DNA. The D gene is left open where the match is weak. The size of a clone is reported for some rows only, either as once, few or many, or as a class for expanded clones.

size: few; V: TRBV9; J: TRBJ2-7; D: -; CDR3: CASSPEVGEQYF; DNA: TGTGCCAGCAGCCCTGAGGTCGGGGAGCAGTACTTC
size: -; V: TRBV7-8; J: TRBJ2-1; D: -; CDR3: CASSITGRRNYNEQFF; DNA: TGTGCCAGCAGCATAACCGGACGAAGGAACTACAATGAGCAGTTCTTC
size: few; V: TRBV7-8; J: TRBJ2-7; D: -; CDR3: CASRAGPGPGEQYF; DNA: TGTGCCAGCAGGGCAGGTCCCGGACCAGGGGAGCAGTACTTC
size: few; V: TRBV11-3; J: TRBJ1-3; D: -; CDR3: CASSLRTDGNTIYF; DNA: TGTGCCAGCAGCTTAAGGACGGATGGGAACACCATATATTTT
size: few; V: TRBV12-3/TRBV12-4; J: TRBJ2-5; D: TRBD2; CDR3: CASSLAGGTQETQYF; DNA: TGTGCCAGCAGTCTAGCGGGGGGGACTCAAGAGACCCAGTACTTC
size: -; V: TRBV5-5; J: TRBJ1-1; D: -; CDR3: CASSGITGTKGEAFF; DNA: TGTGCCAGCAGCGGAATTACCGGGACCAAGGGTGAAGCTTTCTTT
size: few; V: TRBV29-1; J: TRBJ2-1; D: -; CDR3: CSVASGGGLYNEQFF; DNA: TGCAGCGTTGCCTCTGGGGGAGGATTATACAATGAGCAGTTCTTC
size: few; V: TRBV6-1; J: TRBJ2-2; D: -; CDR3: CASSQNLGLFF; DNA: TGTGCCAGCAGTCAAAATCTGGGGCTGTTTTTT
size: few; V: TRBV20-1; J: TRBJ2-7; D: TRBD1; CDR3: CSAFRDRASYEQYF; DNA: TGCAGTGCATTCCGGGACAGGGCATCCTACGAGCAGTACTTC
size: few; V: TRBV12-5; J: TRBJ1-5; D: TRBD1; CDR3: CASGLVSAGGGQPQHF; DNA: TGTGCTAGTGGTTTGGTTTCTGCAGGGGGCGGACAGCCCCAGCATTTT
size: few; V: TRBV3-1; J: TRBJ1-4; D: -; CDR3: CASSQRRRDEKLFF; DNA: TGTGCCAGCAGCCAACGTCGTCGCGATGAAAAACTGTTTTTT
size: few; V: TRBV11-2; J: TRBJ2-1; D: TRBD2; CDR3: CASSRVLTSGKPNNEQFF; DNA: TGTGCCAGCAGCCGGGTCCTTACAAGCGGGAAGCCGAACAATGAGCAGTTCTTC
size: -; V: TRBV7-8; J: TRBJ2-5; D: -; CDR3: CASSFNGAGQETQYF; DNA: TGTGCCAGCAGCTTTAACGGGGCGGGTCAAGAGACCCAGTACTTC
size: -; V: TRBV7-9; J: TRBJ2-1; D: TRBD1; CDR3: CASSAVGQPYNEQFF; DNA: TGTGCCAGCAGCGCCGTGGGACAGCCTTACAATGAGCAGTTCTTC
size: few; V: TRBV6-5; J: TRBJ1-2; D: TRBD1; CDR3: CASSYSKGGTGGGYTF; DNA: TGTGCCAGCAGTTACTCGAAAGGCGGGACAGGTGGTGGCTACACCTTC
size: -; V: TRBV10-3; J: TRBJ2-7; D: -; CDR3: CAISGVTYEQYF; DNA: TGTGCCATCAGTGGCGTAACCTACGAGCAGTACTTC
size: -; V: TRBV30; J: TRBJ1-1; D: -; CDR3: CAWSVEGWTEAFF; DNA: TGTGCCTGGAGTGTAGAGGGGTGGACTGAAGCTTTCTTT
size: many; V: TRBV27; J: TRBJ2-3; D: TRBD2; CDR3: CASSFILAGSTDTQYF; DNA: TGTGCCAGCAGTTTTATACTAGCGGGGAGCACAGATACGCAGTATTTT
size: -; V: TRBV25-1; J: TRBJ2-7; D: -; CDR3: CASSEYKAGSYEQYF; DNA: TGTGCCAGCAGTGAATATAAGGCTGGCTCCTACGAGCAGTACTTC
size: few; V: TRBV7-2; J: TRBJ1-5; D: TRBD1; CDR3: CASRHTGGRWQPQHF; DNA: TGTGCCAGCAGGCATACAGGGGGCCGTTGGCAGCCCCAGCATTTT
size: -; V: TRBV20-1; J: TRBJ2-1; D: TRBD2; CDR3: CSWGGGAAYNEQFF; DNA: TGCAGCTGGGGCGGGGGGGCGGCCTACAATGAGCAGTTCTTC
size: -; V: TRBV11-2; J: TRBJ1-1; D: -; CDR3: CASSLDRVGGEAFF; DNA: TGTGCCAGCAGCTTAGATCGGGTAGGGGGTGAAGCTTTCTTT
size: once; V: TRBV6-1; J: TRBJ2-4; D: -; CDR3: CASSERVEGTGAKNIQYF; DNA: TGTGCCAGCAGTGAACGGGTAGAGGGGACGGGCGCCAAAAACATTCAGTACTTC
size: -; V: TRBV28; J: TRBJ1-5; D: -; CDR3: CASSPQEGGNQPQHF; DNA: TGTGCCAGCAGTCCCCAGGAGGGGGGCAATCAGCCCCAGCATTTT
size: few; V: TRBV6-5; J: TRBJ2-3; D: -; CDR3: CASNSDTDTQYF; DNA: TGTGCCAGCAACAGCGACACAGATACGCAGTATTTT
size: once; V: TRBV2; J: TRBJ2-5; D: -; CDR3: CASSTLPGTRSGETQYF; DNA: TGTGCCAGCAGTACCCTTCCGGGGACCCGATCGGGAGAGACCCAGTACTTC
size: few; V: TRBV7-8; J: TRBJ2-7; D: -; CDR3: CASTASGQGIYEQYF; DNA: TGTGCCAGCACCGCGTCGGGGCAGGGGATTTACGAGCAGTACTTC
size: few; V: TRBV9; J: TRBJ1-1; D: -; CDR3: CASSARLGNTEAFF; DNA: TGTGCCAGCAGCGCCCGTCTTGGGAACACTGAAGCTTTCTTT
size: few; V: TRBV12-3/TRBV12-4; J: TRBJ2-2; D: -; CDR3: CASRPVPGAGELFF; DNA: TGTGCCAGCAGACCGGTACCGGGGGCCGGGGAGCTGTTTTTT
size: few; V: TRBV15; J: TRBJ2-7; D: -; CDR3: CATSSEAKQYF; DNA: TGTGCCACCAGCAGTGAGGCGAAGCAGTACTTC
size: few; V: TRBV12-3/TRBV12-4; J: TRBJ2-7; D: TRBD2; CDR3: CASVRASGYEQYF; DNA: TGTGCCAGCGTACGGGCTAGCGGCTACGAGCAGTACTTC
size: -; V: TRBV20-1; J: TRBJ2-7; D: -; CDR3: CSARDGYEQYF; DNA: TGCAGTGCTAGGGACGGCTACGAGCAGTACTTC
size: few; V: TRBV6-1; J: TRBJ2-7; D: -; CDR3: CASSNGGKGYEQYF; DNA: TGTGCCAGCAGCAATGGGGGGAAAGGGTACGAGCAGTACTTC
size: -; V: TRBV12-3/TRBV12-4; J: TRBJ2-7; D: -; CDR3: CASSLTGHSYEQYF; DNA: TGTGCCAGCAGTCTGACAGGTCACTCCTACGAGCAGTACTTC
size: few; V: TRBV24-1; J: TRBJ1-5; D: -; CDR3: CATSAGRTNQPQHF; DNA: TGTGCCACCAGTGCCGGACGGACCAATCAGCCCCAGCATTTT
size: -; V: TRBV25-1; J: TRBJ2-7; D: TRBD1; CDR3: CASSVTGQGVEQYF; DNA: TGTGCCAGCAGTGTTACGGGACAGGGAGTTGAGCAGTACTTC
size: -; V: TRBV18; J: TRBJ1-2; D: TRBD1; CDR3: CASSNRDRGPYGYTF; DNA: TGTGCCAGCTCAAACCGGGACAGGGGACCCTATGGCTACACCTTC
size: -; V: TRBV20-1; J: TRBJ2-1; D: TRBD2; CDR3: CSAKGLAYNEQFF; DNA: TGCAGTGCCAAGGGACTAGCCTACAATGAGCAGTTCTTC
size: -; V: TRBV24-1; J: TRBJ2-7; D: TRBD1; CDR3: CATSGTGLYEQYF; DNA: TGTGCCACCAGTGGGACAGGGTTATACGAGCAGTACTTC
size: -; V: TRBV7-8; J: TRBJ2-3; D: -; CDR3: CASNPEEGADTQYF; DNA: TGTGCCAGCAACCCAGAAGAAGGGGCAGATACGCAGTATTTT
size: -; V: TRBV3-1; J: TRBJ1-2; D: TRBD1; CDR3: CASSQWDRTNYGYTF; DNA: TGTGCCAGCAGCCAATGGGACAGAACTAACTATGGCTACACCTTC
size: -; V: TRBV7-2; J: TRBJ1-6; D: -; CDR3: CASSTLDRNSPLHF; DNA: TGTGCCAGCAGCACCCTCGATCGCAATTCACCCCTCCACTTT
size: many; V: TRBV5-1; J: TRBJ2-3; D: -; CDR3: CASRLSGPTDTQYF; DNA: TGCGCCAGCAGACTGTCAGGGCCCACAGATACGCAGTATTTT
size: -; V: TRBV7-9; J: TRBJ1-1; D: -; CDR3: CASTQGREAFF; DNA: TGTGCCAGCACCCAAGGCCGTGAAGCTTTCTTT
size: few; V: TRBV4-1; J: TRBJ2-2; D: -; CDR3: CASSRVASNTGELFF; DNA: TGCGCCAGCAGCCGTGTCGCCTCGAACACCGGGGAGCTGTTTTTT
size: few; V: TRBV12-3/TRBV12-4; J: TRBJ1-2; D: -; CDR3: CASSYGDNYGYTF; DNA: TGTGCCAGCAGCTACGGGGATAACTATGGCTACACCTTC
size: -; V: TRBV12-3/TRBV12-4; J: TRBJ2-1; D: -; CDR3: CASTTGYLAEQFF; DNA: TGTGCCAGCACCACTGGGTACTTGGCGGAGCAGTTCTTC
size: few; V: TRBV12-3/TRBV12-4; J: TRBJ2-2; D: -; CDR3: CASKSWDSGELFF; DNA: TGTGCCAGCAAATCATGGGATTCCGGGGAGCTGTTTTTT
size: few; V: TRBV4-1; J: TRBJ2-7; D: TRBD1; CDR3: CASSPSGTEFYEQYF; DNA: TGCGCCAGCAGCCCGTCCGGGACAGAGTTCTACGAGCAGTACTTC
size: -; V: TRBV12-3/TRBV12-4; J: TRBJ1-6; D: -; CDR3: CASSLVGTKNSPLHF; DNA: TGTGCCAGCAGTTTAGTCGGGACAAAAAATTCACCCCTCCACTTT
size: many; V: TRBV24-1; J: TRBJ2-7; D: -; CDR3: CATSDSRKALEQYF; DNA: TGTGCCACCAGTGACTCCCGAAAGGCCCTCGAGCAGTACTTC
size: once; V: TRBV10-3; J: TRBJ2-1; D: -; CDR3: CAISESGTIRSNEQFF; DNA: TGTGCCATCAGTGAGTCGGGGACAATAAGGTCGAATGAGCAGTTCTTC
size: few; V: TRBV7-2; J: TRBJ1-1; D: -; CDR3: CASSLRTDLGTEAFF; DNA: TGTGCCAGCAGCCTACGGACAGACCTAGGCACTGAAGCTTTCTTT
size: -; V: TRBV7-9; J: TRBJ2-1; D: -; CDR3: CASSSEIVSYNEQFF; DNA: TGTGCCAGCAGCTCAGAGATAGTCTCCTACAATGAGCAGTTCTTC
size: -; V: TRBV24-1; J: TRBJ1-1; D: -; CDR3: CATSSTGKNTEAFF; DNA: TGTGCCACCAGCTCCACAGGGAAGAACACTGAAGCTTTCTTT
size: -; V: TRBV4-2; J: TRBJ1-5; D: -; CDR3: CASSPTSQGHSNQPQHF; DNA: TGTGCCAGCAGCCCAACGTCACAGGGCCATAGCAATCAGCCCCAGCATTTT
size: -; V: TRBV27; J: TRBJ1-2; D: -; CDR3: CASSFRGVTNYGYTF; DNA: TGTGCCAGCAGTTTCCGGGGGGTGACTAACTATGGCTACACCTTC
size: few; V: TRBV30; J: TRBJ2-7; D: TRBD1; CDR3: CAWNRDRGDEQYF; DNA: TGTGCCTGGAATCGGGACAGGGGGGACGAGCAGTACTTC
size: few; V: TRBV5-1; J: TRBJ1-3; D: -; CDR3: CASSLMISNGNTIYF; DNA: TGCGCCAGCAGCTTAATGATTTCGAATGGAAACACCATATATTTT